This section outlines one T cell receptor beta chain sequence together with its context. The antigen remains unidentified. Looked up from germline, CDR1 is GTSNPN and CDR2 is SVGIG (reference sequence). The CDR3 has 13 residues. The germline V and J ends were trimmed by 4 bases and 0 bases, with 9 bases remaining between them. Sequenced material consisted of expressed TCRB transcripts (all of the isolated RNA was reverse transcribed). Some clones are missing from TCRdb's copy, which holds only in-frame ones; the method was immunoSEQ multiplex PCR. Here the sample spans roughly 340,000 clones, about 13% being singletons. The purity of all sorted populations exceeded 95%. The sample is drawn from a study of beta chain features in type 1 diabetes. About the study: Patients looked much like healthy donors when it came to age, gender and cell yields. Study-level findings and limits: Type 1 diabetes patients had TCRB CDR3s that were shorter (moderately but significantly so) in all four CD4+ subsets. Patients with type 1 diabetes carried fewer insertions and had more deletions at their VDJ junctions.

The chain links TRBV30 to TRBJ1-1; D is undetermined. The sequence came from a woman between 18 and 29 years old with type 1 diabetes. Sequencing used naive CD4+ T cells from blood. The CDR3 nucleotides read TGTGCCTGGATCTTGGAGATGAACACTGAAGCTTTCTTT. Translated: CAWILEMNTEAFF.